The T cell receptor beta chain described here comes from a study of patients and donors after allogeneic stem cell transplantation. TCRdb processed the RT-PCR reads anew with MiXCR; each CDR3 protein has one entry. The repertoire holds around 200,000 distinct CDR3 sequences, with less than 50% as singletons. This clonotype has more than one count but fewer than ten. CDR1 and CDR2 (germline): DFQATT, SNEGSKA (reference sequence). The V segment lost 3 bases and the J segment 7 bases; nucleotides outside the gene matches: 16. This CDR3 region has 17 residues. The gene calls are TRBV20-1 and TRBJ2-1, with TRBD2 identical over 9 bases. This TCR was recovered from a human donor who was either an allogeneic HSCT recipient or a stem cell or donor lymphocyte infusion donor (not recorded which). It is not recorded whose cells these are; they may come from a transplant donor. The sequencing sample was made of blood, either unsorted or a sorted T cell fraction (not recorded which). The DNA of the CDR3 is TGCAGTGCTAGGCGGGTAGAGGGGCTAGCGGGGATTAATGAGCAGTTCTTC. Its translation: CSARRVEGLAGINEQFF.